Listed here is a single T cell receptor beta chain. Its antigen is not known. An approximately 130-subject validation cohort, separate from the 666-subject first cohort, supplied the donors. These data come from a study of cytomegalovirus exposure and HLA in healthy donors. Study-level findings and limits: Later, an analysis found that TCR clusters from the first cohort tended to co-occur in the approximately 130 validation repertoires. Associated with cytomegalovirus, according to the listing, were approximately 160 TCR beta chains. A few chains linked to CMV were shown in vitro to be specific for CMV antigens.

Trimming removed 6 bases at V and 4 bases at J, with 14 bases between. The V gene's germline CDR1 is MRHNA and CDR2 SNTAGT. The CDR3 has 14 residues. TCRdb keeps only in-frame clones here, not all; method: immunoSEQ multiplex PCR. The table lists fewer than 60,000 clones, 85% to 95% of them singletons. Sequencing used PBMCs. This TCR came from a woman aged 18-29 years in good health and CMV-seropositive. J is TRBJ2-3 and V is TRBV6-4, with a tentative D call TRBD1 (7 bases). Here the CDR3 DNA reads TGTGCCAGCAGCGAAACAGGGGAGGCAGATACGCAGTATTTT. This translates into CASSETGEADTQYF.